This is a list of T cell receptor beta chains from one sample in a study of shared clonotypes between healthy human individuals. Clones were read by immunoSEQ multiplex PCR, and TCRdb kept only the in-frame ones, dropping some. In the table there are 450,000 to 500,000 clones, around 80% of which are singletons. Sequenced sample: PBMCs. The source is a woman in her thirties or forties in good health. Some clones in this sample may be carry-over from other donors' samples. Each CDR3 is given with its conserved first and last residue. Each record gives: J gene, V gene, D gene, clone size, CDR3 DNA, CDR3 protein. The D gene is left open where the match is weak. Part of the rows lack a size; the others show once, few, many or a class for expanded clones.

TRBJ2-1 | TRBV10-2 | TRBD2 | . | TGCGCCAGCACCGATAGCGGGATGTACAATGAGCAGTTCTTC | CASTDSGMYNEQFF
TRBJ2-5 | TRBV7-6 | . | . | TGTGCCAGCAGCCCAGGGGCGGCTACCCAAGAGACCCAGTACTTC | CASSPGAATQETQYF
TRBJ1-2 | TRBV11-2 | . | . | TGTGCCAGCAGCTTGATGCGAGCCTATGGCTACACCTTC | CASSLMRAYGYTF
TRBJ2-1 | TRBV7-2 | TRBD2 | . | TGTGCCAGCAGCCCCGGACTAGCGGAGGCCAGATACTTCTTC | CASSPGLAEARYFF
TRBJ2-1 | TRBV6-1 | . | . | TGTGCCAGCAAACGGCCCTCGGGGGATGAGCAGTTCTTC | CASKRPSGDEQFF
TRBJ1-1 | TRBV27 | TRBD1 | . | TGTGCCAGCAGACGAATTACAGGGGGACGGAACACTGAAGCTTTCTTT | CASRRITGGRNTEAFF
TRBJ1-1 | TRBV28 | TRBD1 | few | TGTGCCAGCAGTGTACCAGGGGGAATGAACACTGAAGCTTTCTTT | CASSVPGGMNTEAFF
TRBJ1-1 | TRBV5-1 | . | once | TGCGCCAGCAGCTTGGGCAGGGGTGAAGCTTTCTTT | CASSLGRGEAFF
TRBJ2-3 | TRBV10-3 | TRBD2 | . | TGTGCCATCAGTGAGTCGACTAGCGGGAGGGCTAGCACAGATACGCAGTATTTT | CAISESTSGRASTDTQYF
TRBJ2-1 | TRBV28 | TRBD2 | . | TGTGCCAGCGGAACAAGCGGGAGTTGGGACAATGAGCAGTTCTTC | CASGTSGSWDNEQFF
TRBJ2-1 | TRBV5-1 | TRBD2 | few | TGCGCCAGCAGTTTACTAGCGGGAGGGCCCAATGAGCAGTTCTTC | CASSLLAGGPNEQFF
TRBJ2-5 | TRBV5-1 | . | . | TGCGCCAGCAGCTTAGGAGGGTTTGAGGCCCAGTACTTC | CASSLGGFEAQYF
TRBJ2-1 | TRBV13 | . | . | TGTGCCAGCAGCCCTCCCTCGGGAGTGGCCTACAATGAGCAGTTCTTC | CASSPPSGVAYNEQFF